A selection of T cell receptor beta chains follows, all from one sample in a study of T cells in Graves' hyperthyroidism and ophthalmopathy. TCRdb used MiXCR to reprocess the multiplex PCR reads, holding one entry per CDR3 protein. The sample consists of 600,000 or so distinct CDR3 sequences, 15% to 20% of them appearing once. Material for sequencing was blood. The source of these receptors is a woman in her 30s with Graves' hyperthyroidism. CDR3s include the opening cysteine and the closing phenylalanine or tryptophan. The order of the fields is J gene, V gene, clone size, D gene, CDR3 protein, CDR3 DNA. D genes are given only for firm matches. Clone size is shown for a subset of rows, as once, few, many or a class of expanded clone.

TRBJ1-2	TRBV20-1	few	-	CSARGERTPNTGYGYTF	TGCAGTGCCAGAGGGGAGAGGACACCCAACACTGGCTATGGCTACACCTTC
TRBJ2-1	TRBV29-1	-	TRBD2	CSVEETSGSSNEQFF	TGCAGCGTTGAAGAAACTAGCGGGAGCTCCAATGAGCAGTTCTTC
TRBJ2-7	TRBV25-1	-	-	CASSIVSSHEQYF	TGTGCCAGCAGTATTGTGAGCAGCCACGAGCAGTACTTC
TRBJ2-1	TRBV7-8	-	TRBD2	CASSSRSAGGPSREQFF	TGTGCCAGCAGCTCCCGCTCTGCGGGAGGGCCCTCGCGGGAGCAGTTCTTC
TRBJ1-2	TRBV5-1	-	-	CASSLESGEGYTF	TGCGCCAGCAGCTTGGAGTCAGGGGAAGGCTACACCTTC
TRBJ2-3	TRBV4-2	many	-	CASSQGLVADTQYF	TGTGCCAGCAGCCAAGGTTTGGTGGCAGATACGCAGTATTTT
TRBJ2-1	TRBV4-1	-	TRBD1	CASSQNPGQGIDEQFF	TGCGCCAGCAGCCAAAATCCGGGACAGGGTATCGATGAGCAGTTCTTC
TRBJ2-3	TRBV28	many	-	CASTSPREIPTDTQYF	TGTGCCAGCACGTCCCCCAGGGAGATACCCACAGATACGCAGTATTTT
TRBJ2-7	TRBV12-5	-	-	CASGPRMDEQYF	TGTGCTAGTGGCCCCCGAATGGATGAGCAGTACTTC
TRBJ2-1	TRBV6-1	few	TRBD1	CASSSPGGTEHYNEQFF	TGTGCCAGCAGTTCCCCCGGTGGGACAGAACACTACAATGAGCAGTTCTTC
TRBJ2-3	TRBV5-1	few	-	CASSSGTPSTDTQYF	TGCGCCAGCAGCTCCGGGACTCCTAGCACAGATACGCAGTATTTT
TRBJ1-1	TRBV5-1	-	TRBD1	CASSLGQGIEAFF	TGCGCCAGCAGCTTGGGACAGGGAATTGAAGCTTTCTTT
TRBJ1-1	TRBV29-1	many	TRBD1	CSVTGGDTEAFF	TGCAGCGTGACAGGGGGGGACACTGAAGCTTTCTTT
TRBJ2-5	TRBV2	many	TRBD2	CASTQTSGSQETQYF	TGTGCCAGCACCCAGACTAGCGGGAGTCAGGAGACCCAGTACTTC
TRBJ1-1	TRBV6-2/TRBV6-3	-	-	CAVRDLNTEAFF	TGTGCCGTCCGGGACCTTAACACTGAAGCTTTCTTT
TRBJ1-1	TRBV11-3	few	-	CASSPSRGAWGNTEAFF	TGTGCCAGCAGCCCCAGTCGGGGGGCTTGGGGGAACACTGAAGCTTTCTTT
TRBJ2-1	TRBV6-2/TRBV6-3	many	TRBD2	CASSYSVAGGAYNEQFF	TGTGCCAGCAGTTACTCGGTCGCGGGAGGGGCCTACAATGAGCAGTTCTTC
TRBJ1-5	TRBV7-2	many	TRBD1	CASSLTGTSNQPQHF	TGTGCCAGCAGCTTGACAGGGACTAGCAATCAGCCCCAGCATTTT
TRBJ1-5	TRBV28	-	-	CASSFLHFGPGTFNQPQHF	TGTGCCAGCAGTTTCTTACACTTCGGTCCGGGGACATTCAATCAGCCCCAGCATTTT
TRBJ1-4	TRBV7-9	-	-	CASSFRRTHPNEKLFF	TGTGCCAGCAGCTTCCGGCGTACTCACCCTAATGAAAAACTGTTTTTT
TRBJ2-2	TRBV24-1	many	-	CATSPGTNTGELFF	TGTGCCACCAGTCCCGGGACGAACACCGGGGAGCTGTTTTTT
TRBJ1-3	TRBV2	many	-	CASSGTSSGNTIYF	TGTGCCAGCAGTGGAACAAGCTCTGGAAACACCATATATTTT
TRBJ2-4	TRBV28	many	-	CASSLWSGLAKNIQYF	TGTGCCAGCAGTTTATGGTCGGGATTAGCCAAAAACATTCAGTACTTC
TRBJ2-3	TRBV12-5	-	TRBD1	CASGLDRGRLDTQYF	TGTGCTAGTGGACTTGACAGGGGGCGATTGGATACGCAGTATTTT
TRBJ2-1	TRBV12-3/TRBV12-4	-	-	CASSYSIRNEQFF	TGTGCCAGCAGTTACTCGATACGGAATGAGCAGTTCTTC
TRBJ2-7	TRBV3-1	many	-	CASSQVMRSEQYF	TGTGCCAGCAGCCAAGTAATGAGGAGCGAGCAGTACTTC
TRBJ1-2	TRBV7-9	-	-	CASSLAGDFYGYTF	TGTGCCAGCAGCTTAGCTGGAGATTTCTATGGCTACACCTTC
TRBJ2-7	TRBV12-3/TRBV12-4	many	-	CASRARSSYEQYF	TGTGCCAGCAGGGCTAGGAGTTCCTACGAGCAGTACTTC
TRBJ1-2	TRBV20-1	few	TRBD1	CSARRGQGPNYGYTF	TGCAGTGCTAGAAGGGGACAGGGACCAAACTATGGCTACACCTTC
TRBJ2-3	TRBV27	many	-	CAISSGTDTQYF	TGTGCCATTTCATCGGGCACAGATACGCAGTATTTT
TRBJ2-7	TRBV2	few	TRBD1	CAISKSGTGNYEQYF	TGTGCCATCTCGAAATCCGGGACAGGGAACTACGAGCAGTACTTC
TRBJ2-5	TRBV6-2/TRBV6-3	few	-	CASSYRVADLQETQYF	TGTGCCAGCAGTTACCGGGTGGCCGACCTCCAAGAGACCCAGTACTTC
TRBJ2-1	TRBV20-1	many	TRBD2	CSGLAGWNEQFF	TGCAGTGGGCTAGCGGGGTGGAATGAGCAGTTCTTC
TRBJ1-2	TRBV30	few	TRBD1	CACRQGSNYGYTF	TGTGCCTGCAGACAGGGATCTAACTATGGCTACACCTTC
TRBJ2-1	TRBV2	many	TRBD1	CASSDDRESEQFF	TGTGCCAGCAGTGACGACAGGGAGAGTGAGCAGTTCTTC
TRBJ2-7	TRBV29-1	few	-	CSVVTVLSYEQYF	TGCAGCGTTGTGACAGTCCTCTCCTACGAGCAGTACTTC
TRBJ2-1	TRBV11-2	-	TRBD2	CASSFKGSPTGLVSFDWQFF	TGTGCCAGCAGCTTTAAAGGCTCCCCCACGGGACTAGTCAGTTTCGATTGGCAGTTCTTC
TRBJ1-1	TRBV6-1	-	-	CASRRPGGTEAFF	TGTGCCAGCAGACGCCCTGGGGGCACTGAAGCTTTCTTT
TRBJ2-7	TRBV20-1	-	TRBD2	CSARERMERELYEQYF	TGCAGTGCTAGAGAGAGGATGGAGCGGGAGCTCTACGAGCAGTACTTC
TRBJ2-3	TRBV10-3	many	-	CATQSRSTDTQYF	TGTGCCACCCAGTCTAGGAGCACAGATACGCAGTATTTT
TRBJ2-1	TRBV5-6	many	-	CASSLELSSYNEQFF	TGTGCCAGCAGCTTGGAGTTGAGCTCCTACAATGAGCAGTTCTTC
TRBJ1-5	TRBV7-9	many	-	CASSLGGDQPQHF	TGCGCCAGCAGCTTGGGGGGGGATCAGCCCCAGCATTTT
TRBJ2-1	TRBV28	many	TRBD2	CASTKGGGGTYNEQFF	TGTGCCAGCACAAAGGGCGGGGGGGGAACCTACAATGAGCAGTTCTTC
TRBJ2-7	TRBV29-1	-	-	CSVGTFYSYEQYF	TGCAGCGTTGGGACATTTTACTCCTACGAGCAGTACTTC
TRBJ1-5	TRBV12-3/TRBV12-4	many	-	CASSRQDRNQPQHF	TGTGCCAGCAGCCGACAGGATCGCAATCAGCCCCAGCATTTT